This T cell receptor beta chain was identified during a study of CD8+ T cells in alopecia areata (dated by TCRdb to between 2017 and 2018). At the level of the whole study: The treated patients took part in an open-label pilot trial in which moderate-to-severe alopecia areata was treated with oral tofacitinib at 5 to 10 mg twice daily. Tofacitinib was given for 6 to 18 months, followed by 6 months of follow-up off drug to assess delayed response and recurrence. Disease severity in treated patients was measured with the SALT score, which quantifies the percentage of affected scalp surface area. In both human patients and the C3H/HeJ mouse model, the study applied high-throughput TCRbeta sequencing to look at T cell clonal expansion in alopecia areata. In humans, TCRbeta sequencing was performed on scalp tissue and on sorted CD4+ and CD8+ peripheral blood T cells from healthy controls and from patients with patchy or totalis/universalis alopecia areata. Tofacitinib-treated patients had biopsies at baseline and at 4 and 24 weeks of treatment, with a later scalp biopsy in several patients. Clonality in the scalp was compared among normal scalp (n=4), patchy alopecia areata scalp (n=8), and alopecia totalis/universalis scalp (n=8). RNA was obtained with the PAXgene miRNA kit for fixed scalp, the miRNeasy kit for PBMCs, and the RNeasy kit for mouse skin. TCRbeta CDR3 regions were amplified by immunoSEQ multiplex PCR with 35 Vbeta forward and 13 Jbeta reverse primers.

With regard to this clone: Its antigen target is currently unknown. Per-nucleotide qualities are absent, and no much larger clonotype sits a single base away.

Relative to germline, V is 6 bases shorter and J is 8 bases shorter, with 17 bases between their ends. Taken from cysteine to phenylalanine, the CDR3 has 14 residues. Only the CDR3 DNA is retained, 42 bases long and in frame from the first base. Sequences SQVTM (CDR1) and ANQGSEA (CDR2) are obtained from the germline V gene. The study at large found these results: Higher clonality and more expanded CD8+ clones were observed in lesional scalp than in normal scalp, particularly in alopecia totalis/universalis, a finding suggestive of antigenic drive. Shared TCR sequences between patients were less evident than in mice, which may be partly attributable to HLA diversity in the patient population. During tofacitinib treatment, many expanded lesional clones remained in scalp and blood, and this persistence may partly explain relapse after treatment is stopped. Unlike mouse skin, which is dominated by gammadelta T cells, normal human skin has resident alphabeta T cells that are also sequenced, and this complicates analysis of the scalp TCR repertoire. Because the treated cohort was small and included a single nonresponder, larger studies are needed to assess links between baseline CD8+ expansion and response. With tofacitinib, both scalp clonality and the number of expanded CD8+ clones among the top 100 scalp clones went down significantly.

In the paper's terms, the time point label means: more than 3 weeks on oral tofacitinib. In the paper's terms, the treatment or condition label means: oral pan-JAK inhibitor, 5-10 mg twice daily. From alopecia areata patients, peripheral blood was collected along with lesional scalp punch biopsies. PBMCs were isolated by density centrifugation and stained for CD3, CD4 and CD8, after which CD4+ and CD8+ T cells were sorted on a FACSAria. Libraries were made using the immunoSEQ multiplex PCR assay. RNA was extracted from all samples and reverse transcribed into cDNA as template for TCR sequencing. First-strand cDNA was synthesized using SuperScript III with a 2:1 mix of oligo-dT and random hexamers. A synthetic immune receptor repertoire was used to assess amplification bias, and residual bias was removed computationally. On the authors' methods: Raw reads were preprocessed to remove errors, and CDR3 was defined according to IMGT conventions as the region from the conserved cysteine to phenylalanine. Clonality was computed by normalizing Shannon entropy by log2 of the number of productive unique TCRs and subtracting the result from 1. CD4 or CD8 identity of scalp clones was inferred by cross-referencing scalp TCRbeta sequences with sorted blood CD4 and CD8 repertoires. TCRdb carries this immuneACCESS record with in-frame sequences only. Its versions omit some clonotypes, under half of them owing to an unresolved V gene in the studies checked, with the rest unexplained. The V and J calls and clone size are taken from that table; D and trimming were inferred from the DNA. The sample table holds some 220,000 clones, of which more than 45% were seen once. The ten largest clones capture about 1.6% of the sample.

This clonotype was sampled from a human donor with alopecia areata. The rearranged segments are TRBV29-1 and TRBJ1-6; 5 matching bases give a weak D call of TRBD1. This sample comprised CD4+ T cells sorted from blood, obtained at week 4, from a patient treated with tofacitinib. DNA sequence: TGCAGCGTCCGGGAGCAGGGAAATCATTCACCCCTCCACTTT. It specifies CSVREQGNHSPLHF.